This is a list of T cell receptor beta chains from one sample in a study of T-cell reconstitution after alpha-beta-depleted transplantation in children. TCRdb ran MiXCR on the PCR reads and lists one entry per CDR3 protein. The sample holds roughly 420,000 distinct CDR3 sequences; around 15% are singletons and the top ten take less than 30%. Sequenced material: PBMCs, mostly from graft donor cells, taken 360 days after TCRalphabeta/CD19-depleted stem cell transplant. All receptors come from a boy under two years old who had a stem cell transplant for Wiskott-Aldrich syndrome, so the T cells may come from the graft donor. The CDR3 runs from the conserved cysteine through the conserved F or W. A D gene is named only where the DNA matches it firmly. Size values are once, few and many counts, or a class for expanded clones, and some rows have none.

d_call clone_size j_call cdr3_length v_call cdr3_nt cdr3_aa
TRBD2 few TRBJ2-1 16 TRBV5-1 TGCGCCAGCAGCCCCGCGATGACTAGCGAGGTCAATGAGCAGTTCTTC CASSPAMTSEVNEQFF
. few TRBJ2-2 14 TRBV10-1 TGCGCCAGCAGTGAGTCTCCGAACACCGGGGAGCTGTTTTTT CASSESPNTGELFF
TRBD1 few TRBJ2-7 13 TRBV2 TGTGCCAGCAGTGAATGGGTTGGACAGGCGCAGTACTTC CASSEWVGQAQYF
TRBD1 few TRBJ1-6 15 TRBV20-1 TGCAGTGCTAGTAAGGGGACAGTCTATAATTCACCCCTCCACTTT CSASKGTVYNSPLHF
. . TRBJ1-6 14 TRBV20-1 TGCAGTGCTAGAGACCCGAGGACTTCTTCACCCCTCCACTTT CSARDPRTSSPLHF
TRBD2 . TRBJ2-5 13 TRBV5-1 TGCGCCAGCAATCCTGCGGGAGTAAAGACCCAGTACTTC CASNPAGVKTQYF
. . TRBJ2-2 16 TRBV7-9 TGTGCCAGCAGCTTAGTACTAGCTCACGGCACCGGGGAGCTGTTTTTT CASSLVLAHGTGELFF
. . TRBJ2-2 15 TRBV7-2 TGTGCCAGCAGCTTACGCGGGATTGGAACCGGGGAGCTGTTTTTT CASSLRGIGTGELFF
TRBD1 few TRBJ2-5 15 TRBV12-3/TRBV12-4 TGTGCCAGCAGTGTCCCGGGACAGGGTCGAGAGACCCAGTACTTC CASSVPGQGRETQYF
. few TRBJ2-2 18 TRBV6-2/TRBV6-3 TGTGCCAGCAGCCCGACTAGAAGAAGTGTTAGAGACACCGGGGAGCTGTTTTTT CASSPTRRSVRDTGELFF
. . TRBJ2-3 13 TRBV29-1 TGCAGCGTAGCGGGTCGTAGCACAGATACGCAGTATTTT CSVAGRSTDTQYF
. few TRBJ2-1 17 TRBV21-1 TGTGCCAGCAGTCCCAGATCTAGCGGGGGCCGATACAATGAGCAGTTCTTC CASSPRSSGGRYNEQFF
TRBD1 few TRBJ2-1 15 TRBV15 TGTGCCACCAGCAGAGTGACAGGGATAAACAATGAGCAGTTCTTC CATSRVTGINNEQFF
. . TRBJ2-2 13 TRBV12-3/TRBV12-4 TGTGCCGCAGCGGAGACGAACACCGGGGAGCTGTTTTTT CAAAETNTGELFF
. . TRBJ1-2 14 TRBV5-1 TGCGCCAGCAGCTTGGGGGACATCATCTATGGCTACACCTTC CASSLGDIIYGYTF
. few TRBJ2-7 15 TRBV6-1 TGTGCCAGCAGGACAGCGATCGAGACTTTCTACGAGCAGTACTTC CASRTAIETFYEQYF
TRBD2 many TRBJ2-3 15 TRBV2 TGTGCCAGCTGGACTAGCGGGGACTCCACAGATACGCAGTATTTT CASWTSGDSTDTQYF
TRBD1 . TRBJ1-6 14 TRBV10-3 TGTGCCATCTGCCGGGACAGAGATAATTCACCCCTCCACTTT CAICRDRDNSPLHF
. few TRBJ2-1 15 TRBV4-3 TGCGCCAGCAGCCAAAGGATCTTCTCCTACAATGAGCAGTTCTTC CASSQRIFSYNEQFF
. few TRBJ2-7 15 TRBV5-1 TGCGCCAGCAGCTTGGATTTAGGCAGCTCCTACGAGCAGTACTTC CASSLDLGSSYEQYF
TRBD2 . TRBJ2-7 16 TRBV12-3/TRBV12-4 TGTGCCAGCAGCCGACAGGGACCTAGCGGGAGTAGCGAGCAGTACTTC CASSRQGPSGSSEQYF
. . TRBJ2-2 12 TRBV20-1 TGCAGTGCTACTCCTAGTGCCGGGGAGCTGTTTTTT CSATPSAGELFF
. . TRBJ2-7 14 TRBV27 TGTGCCAGCAGTTTAGCCCGGCTACACTACGAGCAGTACTTC CASSLARLHYEQYF
. few TRBJ2-4 18 TRBV7-2 TGTGCCAGCAGCTTAGCGTCCTCGCTCGCTATGGCCAAAAACATTCAGTACTTC CASSLASSLAMAKNIQYF
. . TRBJ1-5 15 TRBV15 TGTGCCACCAGCAGAGATCGTGCGGCCAATCAGCCCCAGCATTTT CATSRDRAANQPQHF
TRBD1 few TRBJ1-4 15 TRBV5-1 TGCGCCAGCAGCTTCTCCGGGACAGGCTATGAAAAACTGTTTTTT CASSFSGTGYEKLFF
TRBD1 few TRBJ2-4 12 TRBV10-2 TGCGCCAGCAGTAGGACAGGGGGCATTCAGTACTTC CASSRTGGIQYF
TRBD2 many TRBJ2-3 17 TRBV7-2 TGTGCCAGCAGCTTGGGACTAGCGGGAGGACGCACAGATACGCAGTATTTT CASSLGLAGGRTDTQYF
TRBD1 few TRBJ2-7 16 TRBV11-2 TGTGCCAGCAGCCACGGGACAGGGGGATTGCGGCGAGAGCAGTACTTC CASSHGTGGLRREQYF
TRBD1 . TRBJ2-7 14 TRBV5-1 TGCGCCAGCAGCCCCCTAACAGGGGAATACGAGCAGTACTTC CASSPLTGEYEQYF
. few TRBJ1-1 15 TRBV3-1 . CASSAKIVGQGITFF
TRBD1 . TRBJ2-7 18 TRBV30 TGTGCCTGGAGTGTACTCCTCTTGGTGGGACAGTCAAACTACGAGCAGTACTTC CAWSVLLLVGQSNYEQYF
. . TRBJ2-3 20 TRBV21-1 TGTGCCAGCAGCAAGGTCCTCCGAGCGGGAGGGCCCATATGGCAAGATACGCAGTATTTT CASSKVLRAGGPIWQDTQYF
TRBD2 few TRBJ2-1 15 TRBV6-2/TRBV6-3 TGTGCCAGCAGTCCCGCGGCGGGAGGGTCCAATGAGCAGTTCTTC CASSPAAGGSNEQFF
. . TRBJ1-5 16 TRBV4-1 TGCGCCAGCAGCCTGACTGTCCGGACATTAAATCAGCCCCAGCATTTT CASSLTVRTLNQPQHF
. . TRBJ2-2 15 TRBV5-1 TGCGCCAGCAGCTTGGTGCTGGTTCGAGCCGGGGAGCTGTTTTTT CASSLVLVRAGELFF
TRBD1 many TRBJ2-2 15 TRBV29-1 TGCAGCGTTGAAGGGGGACAGGGGGTTACCGGGGAGCTGTTTTTT CSVEGGQGVTGELFF
TRBD2 . TRBJ2-1 16 TRBV5-1 TGCGCCAGCAGAACAACGGGAGGGACGGGTAAAAATGAGCAGTTCTTC CASRTTGGTGKNEQFF
. few TRBJ2-7 16 TRBV5-6 TGTGCCAGCAGCTCTCCTGGCAGGACCTCCCATTACGAGCAGTACTTC CASSSPGRTSHYEQYF
. . TRBJ2-7 14 TRBV4-3 TGCGCCAGCAGCCCCACGATTTTTTCCTACGAGCAGTACTTC CASSPTIFSYEQYF
. . TRBJ2-3 12 TRBV20-1 TGCAGTGCTAGAGCCGTAGGTGATACGCAGTATTTT CSARAVGDTQYF
. . TRBJ2-7 14 TRBV5-1 TGCGCCAGCAGCTTGGTTCCGACCTCCTACGAGCAGTACTTC CASSLVPTSYEQYF
. . TRBJ2-7 14 TRBV5-1 TGCGCCAGCAGCTTGAAAAAGGGCTCCTACGAGCAGTACTTC CASSLKKGSYEQYF
. few TRBJ2-3 17 TRBV20-1 TGCAGTGCTAGAGCCCTTAGGGGGAGCCCTCAAACAGATACGCAGTATTTT CSARALRGSPQTDTQYF